The 4 T cell receptor beta chains given below trace back to one sample, sequenced in a study of T cell changes during pregnancy in multiple sclerosis. Produced via immunoSEQ multiplex PCR; TCRdb's table is partial and in-frame only. In the table there are around 110,000 clones, about 90% of which are singletons. The source material was peripheral blood, sampled before pregnancy. These receptors all come from a female donor with multiple sclerosis, enrolled in a pregnancy study.

The rearrangement joins TRBV27 to TRBJ2-7, with 8 bases aligning to TRBD1. Germline CDR1 and CDR2: MNHEY and SMNVEV (reference sequence). The length of the CDR3 is 16 residues. After removal of 2 bases from V and 2 bases from J, the junction contained 8 bases not matched to a gene. CDR3 nucleotides: TGTGCCAGCAGTTTAAAAGGACAGGGCGTTACCTACGAGCAGTACTTC. As protein: CASSLKGQGVTYEQYF.

V is TRBV6-6 and J is TRBJ2-7, with 8 bases matching TRBD2. Germline V gene lookup returns CDR1 MNHNY and CDR2 SVGAGI (reference sequence). J lost 1 base, V lost 5 bases, and 7 bases had no gene match. This CDR3 is built from 15 residues. The CDR3 DNA follows: TGTGCCAGCAGTCCACTAGCGGAGCTTTCCTACGAGCAGTACTTC. It codes for CASSPLAELSYEQYF.

This chain joins TRBV27 and TRBJ2-2; TRBD1 aligns across 7 bases. Germline V lookup: CDR1 MNHEY, CDR2 SMNVEV (reference sequence). The CDR3 runs to 15 residues. V lost 5 bases and J lost 2; bases outside the gene matches: 5. The CDR3 sequence is CASSPWDSNTGELFF. Here the CDR3 DNA reads TGTGCCAGCAGTCCCTGGGACAGCAACACCGGGGAGCTGTTTTTT.

The rearrangement joins TRBV5-1 to TRBJ1-5, with D hard to call. Germline V gene data show CDR1 as SGHRS and CDR2 as YFSETQ. Trimming removed 0 bases from V and 3 bases from J, with 7 bases in between. CDR3 length equals 14 residues. CDR3 in amino acids: CASSLDGFNQPQHF. Here the CDR3 DNA reads TGCGCCAGCAGCTTGGACGGGTTCAATCAGCCCCAGCATTTT.